Each of the 17 T cell receptor beta chains below was sequenced from the same sample in a study of blood T cell repertoires in COVID-19. The table came from immunoSEQ multiplex PCR; TCRdb's copy has only in-frame clones and leaves some out. The top ten clones hold roughly 5% of a sample with over 200,000 clones, about four fifths of them seen once. What was sequenced was peripheral blood. The receptors were gathered from a man older than 75 with acute or convalescent COVID-19.

This clone was detected once. The V call is TRBV4-2, the J call TRBJ2-2; TRBD2 agrees at 7 bases. The CDR3 consists of 17 residues. V lost 4 bases and J lost 1; bases outside the gene matches: 9. Germline CDR1 and CDR2: LGHNA and YNFKEQ. The CDR3 reads CASSPSLGLENTGELFF. In DNA form, the CDR3 reads TGTGCCAGCAGCCCCTCTTTAGGACTAGAGAACACCGGGGAGCTGTTTTTT.

The rearrangement joins TRBV28 to TRBJ1-2; 8 nucleotides align to TRBD1. This CDR3 spans 14 amino acids. V shed 4 bases, J shed 7 bases, and the junction held 8 bases outside the gene matches. The V gene's germline CDR1 is MDHEN and CDR2 SYDVKM. This CDR3 reads CASSWQGAVGGYTF. CDR3 sequence (DNA): TGTGCCAGCAGTTGGCAGGGGGCTGTAGGTGGCTACACCTTC.

This clone was seen a handful of times. The chain is built from TRBV6-4 and TRBJ1-2; TRBD1 might be the D (5 bases). This CDR3 has 17 residues. Trimming stripped 3 bases from V and 8 bases from J, with 25 bases between. Germline CDR1 reads MRHNA; CDR2 reads SNTAGT. Written as DNA, the CDR3 is TGTGCCAGCAGTGAAATAACGAGGTCTTTAGGGGCTCGGGGCTACACCTTC. It codes for CASSEITRSLGARGYTF.

V usage is TRBV9 and J usage is TRBJ1-2; D possibly corresponds to TRBD1 (5 bases). V lost 6 bases and J lost 0, with 15 bases in between. Per germline, CDR1 SGDLS and CDR2 YYNGEE. The CDR3 covers 15 residues. The CDR3 spells CASTSGGTSNYGYTF. DNA of the CDR3: TGTGCCAGCACCTCGGGGGGGACCTCTAACTATGGCTACACCTTC.

The chain recombines TRBV11-3 with TRBJ2-1; tentative D call: TRBD2 (6 bases). This CDR3 spans 14 amino acids. Germline V gene lookup returns CDR1 SGHNT and CDR2 YENEEA. Trimming cost V 0 bases and J 5 bases, with 8 bases left between them. This CDR3 reads CASSLEAGHNEQFF. As DNA, the CDR3 is TGTGCCAGCAGCTTAGAAGCGGGCCACAATGAGCAGTTCTTC.

The chain couples TRBV18 to TRBJ2-6, with a tentative D call TRBD1 (5 bases). This CDR3 has 17 residues. Between the trimmed V and J ends, which lost 3 bases and 0 bases, there was a span of 12 bases. The germline V gene encodes CDR1 KGHSH and CDR2 LQKENI. The CDR3, as DNA: TGTGCCAGCTCACCTGGACAAATTAACTCTGGGGCCAACGTCCTGACTTTC. It codes for CASSPGQINSGANVLTF. Looking up the rest from reference TRBV18 and TRBJ2-6 gives the full variable domain: NAGVMQNPRHLVRRRGQEARLRCSPMKGHSHVYWYRQLPEEGLKFMVYLQKENIIDESGMPKERFSAEFPKEGPSILRIQQVVRGDSAAYFCASSPGQINSGANVLTFGAGSRLTVL.

The gene calls are TRBV5-1 and TRBJ1-2; 10 nucleotides agree with TRBD1. Germline CDR1 reads SGHRS; CDR2 reads YFSETQ. Losses at the gene ends were 0 bases for V and 6 bases for J; bases not matched to a gene: 8. This CDR3 contains 16 residues. CDR3 protein: CASSLVGMGTGDGYTF. The CDR3 nucleotides are TGCGCCAGCAGCTTGGTCGGGATGGGGACAGGGGATGGCTACACCTTC.

This clone was detected a few times. The chain is built from TRBV19 and TRBJ2-7, with 7 bases lining up with TRBD2. Trimming removed 1 base from V and 7 bases from J; junction bases left unmatched: 13. The germline CDR1 and CDR2 sequences are LNHDA and SQIVND (reference sequence). This CDR3 is 16 amino acids long. The CDR3 coding sequence is TGTGCCAGTAGTATAGCAGCCACTAGCGTATTGGGGGAGCAGTACTTC. This gives the protein CASSIAATSVLGEQYF.

A few counts support this clone. Here the CDR3 reads CASSSYSRDSNSPLHF. CDR3 nucleotides: TGTGCCAGCAGCTCATACTCCCGGGACAGTAATTCACCCCTCCACTTT. The J gene is TRBJ1-6, the V gene TRBV5-6; 7 positions agree with TRBD1. Germline CDR1 and CDR2: SGHDT and YYEEEE. J gave up 6 bases and V 3 bases, and 9 bases lay outside the gene matches. This CDR3 comprises 16 residues.

The chain couples TRBV27 to TRBJ2-2; D remains ambiguous. The V and J ends lost 6 bases and 1 base respectively, with 9 bases between them. CDR1 is MNHEY, CDR2 SMNVEV, per germline (reference sequence). The CDR3 is made up of 14 amino acids. The CDR3 protein is CASSPYQNTGELFF. In nucleotides, the CDR3 is TGTGCCAGCAGCCCCTACCAGAACACCGGGGAGCTGTTTTTT.

The gene calls are TRBV15 and TRBJ2-3, with 8 bases lining up with TRBD1. Germline V gene lookup returns CDR1 LNHNV and CDR2 YYDKDF (reference sequence). V was pared by 5 bases and J by 0 bases, with 4 bases of the junction left unmatched. This CDR3 has 15 amino acids. Here the CDR3 DNA reads TGTGCCACCAGCCCAAGGACAGGGAGCACAGATACGCAGTATTTT. Its translation is CATSPRTGSTDTQYF.

Concerning this clone itself: This could be a read error, since a much larger clone is one nucleotide away. This chain links TRBV4-1 with TRBJ2-2, with 8 bases identical to TRBD1. Looked up from germline, CDR1 is MGHRA and CDR2 is YSYEKL. CDR3 size: 15 residues. With V trimmed by 1 base and J by 7 bases, 5 bases remained unmatched. This CDR3 is CASSQVRGQGGELFF. CDR3 bases: TGCGCCAGCAGCCAAGTCAGGGGGCAAGGCGGGGAGCTGTTTTTT.

The rearrangement uses TRBV29-1 and TRBJ2-3; D perhaps matches TRBD1 (7 bases). V dropped 6 bases and J dropped 6 bases, with 13 bases sitting between them. The CDR3 is 12 residues long. CDR1 and CDR2 from the germline V gene are SQVTM and ANQGSEA. For the CDR3, the DNA is TGCAGCGTCCGCAGGGGGGTGGATACGCAGTATTTT. Translated, it gives CSVRRGVDTQYF.

The chain uses TRBV11-2 and TRBJ2-7, with D tentatively TRBD2 (5 bases). CDR3 length: 13 amino acids. The V end was cut by 5 bases, the J end by 2 bases, with 10 bases between. CDR1 and CDR2 (germline): SGHAT, FQNNGV. The CDR3 nucleotides are TGTGCCAGCAGCGGACTCCTCACCTACGAGCAGTACTTC. Protein product: CASSGLLTYEQYF.

DNA of the CDR3: TGTGCCAGCAGCTTGCAGGGACAGGGGGCGACAGATACGCAGTATTTT. This encodes CASSLQGQGATDTQYF. The gene calls are TRBV5-4 and TRBJ2-3, with 12 nucleotides matching TRBD1. The CDR3 is made up of 16 amino acids. V trimming: 1 base; J trimming: 3 bases; junction bases outside the gene matches: 3. Germline loops: CDR1 SGHNT, CDR2 YYREEE (reference sequence).

The chain carries TRBV6-5 and TRBJ1-5; possible D gene TRBD1, 5 bases. Germline CDR1 MNHEY, CDR2 SVGAGI. The CDR3 sequence is 16 residues long. V was trimmed by 2 bases and J by 5 bases, leaving 16 bases between them. The CDR3 loop reads CASSYRPTGLDQPQHF. For the CDR3, the DNA is TGTGCCAGCAGTTACCGCCCCACGGGACTAGATCAGCCCCAGCATTTT.

This clone has a single count. The V and J genes are TRBV19 and TRBJ2-7; the match to TRBD1 covers 9 bases. V lost 5 bases to trimming and J lost 5 bases; unmatched junction nucleotides: 7. The germline CDR1 and CDR2 sequences are LNHDA and SQIVND (reference sequence). CDR3 length: 14 amino acids. The CDR3 nucleotides read TGTGCCAGTAGTCCGAGGTGGACAGGGGACGAGCAGTACTTC. This codes for CASSPRWTGDEQYF. The full variable domain, completed using reference TRBV19 and TRBJ2-7, is DGGITQSPKYLFRKEGQNVTLSCEQNLNHDAMYWYRQDPGQGLRLIYYSQIVNDFQKGDIAEGYSVSREKKESFPLTVTSAQKNPTAFYLCASSPRWTGDEQYFGPGTRLTVT.